These 30 T cell receptor beta chains were sequenced from one sample in a study of beta chain features in type 1 diabetes. Expressed TCRB transcripts were sequenced, since all the RNA that had been isolated was reverse transcribed. Profiled with immunoSEQ multiplex PCR; TCRdb holds only in-frame clones, not every one. The data contain 300,000 to 400,000 clones, 7% to 9% of them singletons. The source material was central memory CD4+ T cells from blood. Receptors were obtained from a woman aged 18-29 years in good health.

This sequence joins TRBV9 and TRBJ2-1, with D perhaps matching TRBD1 (6 bases). The CDR3 has 19 amino acids. Trimming removed 0 bases from V and 4 bases from J, with 23 bases in between. CDR1 SGDLS and CDR2 YYNGEE come from the germline V gene. As DNA, the CDR3 is TGTGCCAGCAGCGTAGGGATCCCAGGGGCGTCAGGGCGGTACAATGAGCAGTTCTTC. This gives the protein CASSVGIPGASGRYNEQFF.

On this clone itself: The sample holds other DNA sequences that translate to the same CDR3. V gene TRBV9 combines with J gene TRBJ2-5; D not certain. The V end was cut by 2 bases, the J end by 1 base, with 6 bases between. The CDR3 is 13 residues long. The germline gives CDR1 SGDLS, CDR2 YYNGEE. CDR3 in DNA: TGTGCCAGCAGCGTCGGAGCCCAAGAGACCCAGTACTTC. Amino acid sequence: CASSVGAQETQYF.

This clone occurred a few times. V is TRBV9 and J is TRBJ1-5, with unresolved D. CDR3 size: 13 residues. CDR1 is SGDLS, CDR2 YYNGEE, per germline. Trimming shortened V by 0 bases and J by 7 bases, and 8 bases separated the two germline ends. The CDR3 reads CASSVDQYQPQHF. The CDR3, as DNA: TGTGCCAGCAGCGTAGATCAATACCAGCCCCAGCATTTT.

The V call is TRBV11-2, the J call TRBJ2-5, with D perhaps matching TRBD2 (7 bases). V was clipped by 5 bases and J by 5 bases, with 15 bases between them. This CDR3 contains 14 residues. Germline assignment: CDR1 SGHAT and CDR2 FQNNGV. The CDR3 spells CASSLSRGGETQYF. Written as DNA, the CDR3 is TGTGCCAGCAGCCTCTCGAGGGGGGGTGAGACCCAGTACTTC.

The chain combines TRBV5-1 with TRBJ2-1; 8 nucleotides agree with TRBD2. Looked up from germline, CDR1 is SGHRS and CDR2 is YFSETQ. The trim removed 5 bases at V and 4 bases at J, leaving 8 bases unmatched. This CDR3 spans 15 amino acids. The DNA for the CDR3 is TGCGCCAGCAGTCCCGGGACTAGTATGTACAATGAGCAGTTCTTC. Residues: CASSPGTSMYNEQFF. Using reference TRBV5-1 and TRBJ2-1 for the parts outside the CDR3, the full variable domain is KAGVTQTPRYLIKTRGQQVTLSCSPISGHRSVSWYQQTPGQGLQFLFEYFSETQRNKGNFPGRFSGRQFSNSRSEMNVSTLELGDSALYLCASSPGTSMYNEQFFGPGTRLTVL.

This clone was picked up a small number of times. J is TRBJ2-1 and V is TRBV18; the match to TRBD1 covers 8 bases. V lost 5 bases, J lost 5 bases, and 5 bases stayed unmatched. The CDR3 has 14 amino acids. Looked up from germline, CDR1 is KGHSH and CDR2 is LQKENI. The CDR3 spells CASSAGTGNNEQFF. Written as DNA, the CDR3 is TGTGCCAGCTCAGCCGGGACAGGTAACAATGAGCAGTTCTTC.

The rearrangement links TRBV9 to TRBJ2-1, with TRBD2 identical over 8 bases. Unmatched junction bases numbered 7, after V lost 4 bases and J lost 4 bases. The germline V gene encodes CDR1 SGDLS and CDR2 YYNGEE. CDR3 length: 15 residues. CDR3 bases: TGTGCCAGCAGCCCCCCGGGAGGGAAATACAATGAGCAGTTCTTC. Translating gives CASSPPGGKYNEQFF. The full variable domain, with the rest looked up from reference TRBV9 and TRBJ2-1, is DSGVTQTPKHLITATGQRVTLRCSPRSGDLSVYWYQQSLDQGLQFLIQYYNGEERAKGNILERFSAQQFPDLHSELNLSSLELGDSALYFCASSPPGGKYNEQFFGPGTRLTVL.

This clone was observed a handful of times. The rearrangement uses TRBV2 and TRBJ1-1; the D gene is possibly TRBD1 (6 bases). V lost 6 bases, J lost 5 bases, and 16 bases lay in between. Germline V CDR1 and CDR2: SNHLY, FYNNEI. The length of the CDR3 is 14 residues. CDR3 sequence (DNA): TGTGCCAGCAGGGGCTTAACACAGGGAACTGAAGCTTTCTTT. Its translation: CASRGLTQGTEAFF.

This clone appeared many times. The CDR3 loop reads CASSRQSEQFF. The CDR3 DNA sequence: TGTGCCAGCAGCCGACAAAGTGAGCAGTTCTTC. The J gene is TRBJ2-1, the V gene TRBV5-6, with D unresolved. Trimming removed 4 bases at V and 9 bases at J, with 8 bases between. This CDR3 is 11 amino acids long. Germline loops: CDR1 SGHDT, CDR2 YYEEEE.

This chain joins TRBV28 and TRBJ2-7; D may be TRBD1 (6 bases). Deletions cut 5 bases from V and 4 bases from J, with 15 bases between. This CDR3 has 14 residues. Germline V lookup: CDR1 MDHEN, CDR2 SYDVKM. The CDR3 sequence: CASSLSGTNYEQYF. The CDR3, as DNA: TGTGCCAGCAGTCTATCCGGGACAAATTACGAGCAGTACTTC.

Concerning this clone itself: Other DNA variants within this sample encode the same CDR3. This chain connects TRBV5-1 to TRBJ2-2; D gene unclear. The CDR3 is made up of 14 amino acids. The V end was cut by 0 bases, the J end by 4 bases, with 7 bases between. The V gene's germline CDR1 is SGHRS and CDR2 YFSETQ. In nucleotides, the CDR3 is TGCGCCAGCAGCTTGGGGGTCCGCACCGGGGAGCTGTTTTTT. The encoded protein is CASSLGVRTGELFF.

In its sample, this clone was seen a few times. This sequence joins TRBV7-3 and TRBJ2-5, with 14 nucleotides matching TRBD2. V was pared by 5 bases and J by 4 bases, with 3 bases of the junction left unmatched. Looked up from germline, CDR1 is SGHTA and CDR2 is FQGTGA. The CDR3 totals 15 residues. The CDR3 region is CASSPGLAGVETQYF. The CDR3 DNA reads TGTGCCAGCAGCCCGGGACTAGCGGGAGTAGAGACCCAGTACTTC.

The chain has TRBV10-3 and TRBJ1-2; possible D gene TRBD1, 6 bases. Germline V gene lookup returns CDR1 ENHRY and CDR2 SYGVKD. CDR3 length: 14 residues. V lost 6 bases and J 2 bases, leaving 13 bases between the germline ends. CDR3 protein: CAIRAGVGNYGYTF. The CDR3 DNA is TGTGCCATCAGGGCAGGGGTCGGGAACTATGGCTACACCTTC.

The gene calls are TRBV10-3 and TRBJ1-1; TRBD1 agrees at 9 bases. Germline V gene sequence: CDR1 ENHRY, CDR2 SYGVKD. This CDR3 comprises 17 residues. V lost 2 bases to trimming and J lost 4 bases; unmatched junction nucleotides: 11. CDR3 coding DNA: TGTGCCATCAGTGAGACAAAAACGGCACAGGGGGCCACTGAAGCTTTCTTT. The encoded protein is CAISETKTAQGATEAFF.

CDR3 sequence (DNA): TGTGCCAGCAGGAACAGGGGTCGGAATGAGCAGTTCTTC. Translating it yields CASRNRGRNEQFF. The genes are TRBV6-1 and TRBJ2-1; 7 nucleotides align to TRBD1. The ends lost 6 bases at V and 7 bases at J; junction bases unmatched: 6. Germline CDR1 is MNHNS and CDR2 is SASEGT. The CDR3 loop spans 13 amino acids.

This clone occurred many times. The genes are TRBV18 and TRBJ2-1, with 12 bases fitting TRBD2. The CDR3 length is 17 residues. From germline, CDR1 is KGHSH and CDR2 LQKENI. V shed 3 bases and J 5 bases; nucleotides not matched to a gene: 8. The CDR3 DNA sequence: TGTGCCAGCTCACCCGGCTCGCTAGCGGGAGGGAACAATGAGCAGTTCTTC. This codes for CASSPGSLAGGNNEQFF.

This clone appeared a few times. CDR3 loop: CASSPGAPGHREANYGYTF. The CDR3 bases are TGTGCCAGCTCACCTGGGGCGCCCGGGCACCGGGAAGCTAACTATGGCTACACCTTC. This rearrangement joins TRBV18 to TRBJ1-2, with D perhaps matching TRBD1 (5 bases). The CDR3 extends over 19 amino acids. Germline CDR1 KGHSH, CDR2 LQKENI. The germline V and J ends were trimmed by 3 bases and 0 bases, with 23 bases remaining between them.

The chain employs TRBV28 and TRBJ2-7; tentatively, D is TRBD1 (6 bases). V was trimmed by 0 bases and J by 3 bases, leaving 12 bases between them. CDR3 length equals 15 residues. CDR1 is MDHEN, CDR2 SYDVKM, per germline. The chain's CDR3 is CASSLWGTGNYEQYF. In DNA, the CDR3 is TGTGCCAGCAGTTTATGGGGTACAGGGAACTACGAGCAGTACTTC.

This chain joins TRBV29-1 and TRBJ2-5; D remains ambiguous. Germline V lookup: CDR1 SQVTM, CDR2 ANQGSEA. This CDR3 comprises 13 residues. Trimming shortened V by 5 bases and J by 8 bases, and 18 bases separated the two germline ends. CDR3 sequence reads: CSVSLEPVGTQYF. The DNA of the CDR3 is TGCAGCGTTTCCCTAGAGCCTGTAGGAACCCAGTACTTC.

This clone showed up just a few times. The CDR3 DNA is TGTGCCAGCAGGAATCCGCTAGCCAAAAACATTCAGTACTTC. Encoded protein: CASRNPLAKNIQYF. The chain has TRBV5-4 and TRBJ2-4, with unresolved D. Deletions cut 5 bases from V and 0 bases from J, with 9 bases between. Germline V CDR1 and CDR2: SGHNT, YYREEE (reference sequence). The length of the CDR3 is 14 residues.

This clone was counted a few times. The chain links TRBV5-1 to TRBJ2-7; TRBD2 agrees at 11 bases. The J segment lost 7 bases and the V segment lost 4 bases, leaving 7 bases of the junction unmatched. The V gene's germline CDR1 is SGHRS and CDR2 YFSETQ. The CDR3 runs 14 residues. In DNA form, the CDR3 reads TGCGCCAGCAGCCCCGCTAGCGGGAGGAGAGAGCAGTACTTC. This gives the protein CASSPASGRREQYF.

This clone ranks as medium-sized. The genes are TRBV7-9 and TRBJ2-1; 8 bases align to TRBD1. From germline, CDR1 is SEHNR and CDR2 FQNEAQ (reference sequence). The CDR3 totals 15 residues. V shed 6 bases, J shed 0 bases, and the junction held 4 bases outside the gene matches. In DNA form, the CDR3 reads TGTGCCAGCAGTTGGGACAGGAGCTCCTACAATGAGCAGTTCTTC. Protein sequence: CASSWDRSSYNEQFF. The variable domain in full, completed from reference TRBV7-9 and TRBJ2-1, reads DTGVSQNPRHKITKRGQNVTFRCDPISEHNRLYWYRQTLGQGPEFLTYFQNEAQLEKSRLLSDRFSAERPKGSFSTLEIQRTEQGDSAMYLCASSWDRSSYNEQFFGPGTRLTVL.

The V and J genes are TRBV13 and TRBJ2-2, with 9 nucleotides matching TRBD2. With V trimmed by 4 bases and J by 5 bases, 5 bases remained unmatched. The germline gives CDR1 PRHDT, CDR2 FYEKMQ (reference sequence). The CDR3 totals 15 residues. CDR3 sequence reads: CASSSSGKVTGELFF. CDR3 DNA sequence: TGTGCCAGCAGCTCTAGCGGGAAGGTAACCGGGGAGCTGTTTTTT.

Written as DNA, the CDR3 is TGTGCCAGCAGTGTAGGACTACACCAAGAGACCCAGTACTTC. Translating it yields CASSVGLHQETQYF. The chain couples TRBV5-6 to TRBJ2-5; tentatively, D is TRBD2 (6 bases). The V end was cut by 5 bases, the J end by 0 bases, with 11 bases between. CDR3 length: 14 residues. Germline values: CDR1 SGHDT, CDR2 YYEEEE.

This clone was picked up a small number of times. The V call is TRBV5-1, the J call TRBJ2-7, with D hard to call. Trimming pared 4 bases from V and 2 bases from J, leaving 16 bases between. Per germline, CDR1 SGHRS and CDR2 YFSETQ. The CDR3 runs 15 residues. This CDR3 is CASSLQSASAYEQYF. CDR3 nucleotide sequence: TGCGCCAGCAGCCTCCAGTCTGCTAGTGCCTACGAGCAGTACTTC.

The rearrangement links TRBV29-1 to TRBJ2-2; tentative D call: TRBD1 (6 bases). Germline CDR1 reads SQVTM; CDR2 reads ANQGSEA. CDR3 length equals 14 residues. V was pared by 0 bases and J by 6 bases, with 11 bases between. CDR3 loop: CSVEDEGVAGELFF. The CDR3 DNA follows: TGCAGCGTTGAAGATGAGGGGGTGGCCGGGGAGCTGTTTTTT.

The chain joins TRBV14 to TRBJ1-1, with D hard to call. V lost 4 bases to trimming and J lost 7 bases, with 22 bases between them. Germline loops: CDR1 SGHDN, CDR2 FVKESK. This CDR3 is built from 16 residues. The CDR3 here is CASSPRLAAGRGEAFF. The CDR3 nucleotides read TGTGCCAGCAGCCCTAGGCTGGCCGCGGGTCGCGGTGAAGCTTTCTTT.

This clone has at least ten counts. The chain uses TRBV7-6 and TRBJ2-3; D call uncertain. The CDR3 is 16 amino acids. Per the germline V gene, CDR1 is SGHVS and CDR2 is FNYEAQ. Between the trimmed V and J ends, which lost 4 bases and 4 bases, there was a span of 18 bases. The CDR3 nucleotides are TGTGCCAGCAGCTCTCGACCCTTGGGAAGGGCAGATACGCAGTATTTT. Amino acids: CASSSRPLGRADTQYF. The whole variable domain, remainder taken from reference TRBV7-6 and TRBJ2-3, is GAGVSQSPRYKVTKRGQDVALRCDPISGHVSLYWYRQALGQGPEFLTYFNYEAQQDKSGLPNDRFSAERPEGSISTLTIQRTEQRDSAMYRCASSSRPLGRADTQYFGPGTRLTVL.

This clone was observed a few times. This chain joins TRBV29-1 and TRBJ2-5; D is uncertain. Between the trimmed V and J ends, which lost 3 bases and 5 bases, there was a span of 4 bases. Germline V lookup: CDR1 SQVTM, CDR2 ANQGSEA. The CDR3 sequence is 10 residues long. The CDR3 reads CSVDEETQYF. The CDR3 nucleotides are TGCAGCGTTGACGAGGAGACCCAGTACTTC. Full variable domain (missing parts from reference TRBV29-1 and TRBJ2-5): SAVISQKPSRDICQRGTSLTIQCQVDSQVTMMFWYRQQPGQSLTLIATANQGSEATYESGFVIDKFPISRPNLTFSTLTVSNMSPEDSSIYLCSVDEETQYFGPGTRLLVL.

This clone was found many times. The same CDR3 can be traced to other DNA sequences in this sample. The chain recombines TRBV7-2 with TRBJ2-3, with D uncertain. The germline gives CDR1 SGHTA, CDR2 FQGNSA. The CDR3 is 13 residues long. Trimming removed 1 base from V and 1 base from J, with 3 bases in between. The CDR3 sequence: CASSLVGTDTQYF. The CDR3 bases are TGTGCCAGCAGCTTAGTTGGCACAGATACGCAGTATTTT. Full variable domain (rest looked up from reference TRBV7-2 and TRBJ2-3): GAGVSQSPSNKVTEKGKDVELRCDPISGHTALYWYRQSLGQGLEFLIYFQGNSAPDKSGLPSDRFSAERTGGSVSTLTIQRTQQEDSAVYLCASSLVGTDTQYFGPGTRLTVL.